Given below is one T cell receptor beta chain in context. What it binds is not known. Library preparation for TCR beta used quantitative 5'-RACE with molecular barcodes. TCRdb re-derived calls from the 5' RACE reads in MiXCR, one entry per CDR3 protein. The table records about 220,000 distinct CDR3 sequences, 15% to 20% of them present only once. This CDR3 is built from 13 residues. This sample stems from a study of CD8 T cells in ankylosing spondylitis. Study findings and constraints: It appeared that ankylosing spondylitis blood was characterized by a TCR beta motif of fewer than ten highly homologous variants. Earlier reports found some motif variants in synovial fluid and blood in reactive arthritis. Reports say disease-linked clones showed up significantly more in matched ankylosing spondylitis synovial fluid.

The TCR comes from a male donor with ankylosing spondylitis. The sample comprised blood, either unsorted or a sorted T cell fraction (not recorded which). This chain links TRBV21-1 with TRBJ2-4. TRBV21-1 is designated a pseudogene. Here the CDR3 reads CASSTVAKNIQYF. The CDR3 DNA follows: TGTGCCAGTTCGACGGTAGCCAAAAACATTCAGTACTTC.